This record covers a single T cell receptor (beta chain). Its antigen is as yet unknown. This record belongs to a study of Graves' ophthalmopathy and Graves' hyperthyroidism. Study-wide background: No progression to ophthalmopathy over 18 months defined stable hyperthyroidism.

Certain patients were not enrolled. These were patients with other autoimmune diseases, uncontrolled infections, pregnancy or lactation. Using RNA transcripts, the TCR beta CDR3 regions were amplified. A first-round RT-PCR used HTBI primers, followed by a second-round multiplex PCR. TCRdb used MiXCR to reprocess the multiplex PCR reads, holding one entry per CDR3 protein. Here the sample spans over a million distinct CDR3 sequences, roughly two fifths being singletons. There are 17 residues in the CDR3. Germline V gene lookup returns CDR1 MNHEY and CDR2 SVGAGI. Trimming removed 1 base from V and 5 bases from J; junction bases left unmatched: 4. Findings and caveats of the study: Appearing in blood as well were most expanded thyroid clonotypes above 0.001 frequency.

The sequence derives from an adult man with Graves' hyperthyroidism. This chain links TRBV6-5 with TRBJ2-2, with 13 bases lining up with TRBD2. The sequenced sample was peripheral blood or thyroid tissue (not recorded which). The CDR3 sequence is CASSYFLGLAGTGELFF. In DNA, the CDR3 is TGTGCCAGCAGTTACTTCTTGGGACTAGCGGGAACCGGGGAGCTGTTTTTT.